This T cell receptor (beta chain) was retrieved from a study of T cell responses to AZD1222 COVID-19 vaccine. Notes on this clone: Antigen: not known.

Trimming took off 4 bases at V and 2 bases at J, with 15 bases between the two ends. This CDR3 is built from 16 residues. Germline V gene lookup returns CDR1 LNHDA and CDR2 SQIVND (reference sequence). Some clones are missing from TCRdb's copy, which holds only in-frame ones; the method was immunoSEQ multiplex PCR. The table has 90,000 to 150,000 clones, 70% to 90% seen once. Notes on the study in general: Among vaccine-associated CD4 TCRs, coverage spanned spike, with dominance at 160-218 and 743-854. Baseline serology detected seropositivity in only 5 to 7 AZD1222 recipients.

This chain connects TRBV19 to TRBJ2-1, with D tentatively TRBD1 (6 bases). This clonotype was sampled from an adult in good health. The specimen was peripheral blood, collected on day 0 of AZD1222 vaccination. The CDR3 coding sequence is TGTGCCAGTAGTACTGGGACACCTTCCACCTACAATGAGCAGTTCTTC. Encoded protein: CASSTGTPSTYNEQFF.